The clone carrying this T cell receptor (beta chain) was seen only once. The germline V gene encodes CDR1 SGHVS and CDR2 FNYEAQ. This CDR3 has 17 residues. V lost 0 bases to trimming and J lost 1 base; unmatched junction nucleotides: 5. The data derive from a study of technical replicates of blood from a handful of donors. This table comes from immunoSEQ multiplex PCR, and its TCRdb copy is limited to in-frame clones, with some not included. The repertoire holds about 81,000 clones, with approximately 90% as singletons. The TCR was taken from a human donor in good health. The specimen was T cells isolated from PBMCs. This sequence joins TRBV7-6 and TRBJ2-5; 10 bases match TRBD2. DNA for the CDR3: TGTGCCAGCAGCTTAGCTGTCTCTAGCGGGGGCCAAGAGACCCAGTACTTC. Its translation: CASSLAVSSGGQETQYF.